This T cell receptor beta chain was found in a study of blood T cell repertoires in COVID-19. Study as a whole: Sources were T cells, B-cell-depleted T cells, or PBMCs; the material itself was cDNA or gDNA.

The CDR3 contains 14 residues. Germline CDR1 is SNHLY and CDR2 is FYNNEI. Trimming took 8 bases from V and 2 from J; bases not matched to a gene: 7. Recovered participants had two consecutive negative NP/OP PCR tests, healthcare professional clearance, or symptom resolution. Original handling: Amplification of reference gene primers provided the estimated nucleated cell counts. Generated by immunoSEQ multiplex PCR, the TCRdb table keeps only in-frame clones and is missing some. V and J calls plus clone size are reproduced from that table; the DNA served to infer D and trimming. The profile shows nearly 200,000 clones, about 86% of them singletons.

The origin of this receptor is a man aged 40-50 years who had recovered from COVID-19. Sequences were obtained from PBMCs or T cells enriched from blood (not recorded which). The chain recombines TRBV2 with TRBJ2-3; 7 nucleotides line up with TRBD1. Here the CDR3 DNA reads TGTGCCAGCGCCAGGGGGTGGGCCACAGATACGCAGTATTTT. Residues: CASARGWATDTQYF.